The TCR beta chain under discussion was sequenced for a study of graft-versus-host responses after intestinal transplantation. Measured with immunoSEQ multiplex PCR; TCRdb has only the in-frame clones, and not every one. Among around 17,000 clones listed, 79% were seen once. CDR1 and CDR2 from the germline V gene are LNHNV and YYDKDF (reference sequence). The CDR3 runs to 16 residues. Trimming removed 4 bases from V and 3 bases from J; junction bases left unmatched: 8. The authors processed graft tissue to release intraepithelial and lamina propria lymphocytes. The V and J genes are TRBV15 and TRBJ2-1, with 8 bases lining up with TRBD1. Sequences were derived from ileum tissue, sampled about 460 days after intestinal transplant. The TCR sequence derives from a human patient who received an intestinal transplant, so some T cells may come from the graft donor. CDR3 sequence: CATSNPRTGYYNEQFF. CDR3 in DNA: TGTGCCACCAGCAACCCAAGGACAGGGTACTACAATGAGCAGTTCTTC.